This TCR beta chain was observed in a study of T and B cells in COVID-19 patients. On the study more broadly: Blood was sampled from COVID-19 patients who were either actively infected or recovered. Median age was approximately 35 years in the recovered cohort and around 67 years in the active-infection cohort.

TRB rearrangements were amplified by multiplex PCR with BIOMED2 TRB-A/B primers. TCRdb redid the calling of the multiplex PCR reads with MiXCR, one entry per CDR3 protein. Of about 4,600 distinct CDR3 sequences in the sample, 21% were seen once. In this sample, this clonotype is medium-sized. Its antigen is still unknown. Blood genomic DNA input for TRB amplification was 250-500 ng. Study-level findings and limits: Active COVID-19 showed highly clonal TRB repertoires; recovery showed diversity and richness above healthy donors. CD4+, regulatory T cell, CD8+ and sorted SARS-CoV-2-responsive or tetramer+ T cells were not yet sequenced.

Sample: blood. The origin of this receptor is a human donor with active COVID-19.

In DNA form, the CDR3 reads TGTGCCAGCGATCCCGCCGATACGCAGTATTTT. Encoded protein: CASDPADTQYF. This chain uses TRBV27 with TRBJ2-3; D remains unclear. This CDR3 spans 11 amino acids. The V and J ends lost 8 bases and 6 bases respectively, with 9 bases between them. CDR1 is MNHEY, CDR2 SMNVEV, per germline (reference sequence).